This T cell receptor beta chain was captured by sequencing in a study of CD8 T cells in ankylosing spondylitis. Points from the study as a whole: As reported, disease-linked clones showed significant enrichment in matched ankylosing spondylitis synovial fluid. Earlier reports found some motif variants in synovial fluid and blood in reactive arthritis. There was a TCR beta motif, made of fewer than 10 highly homologous variants, that appeared characteristic of ankylosing spondylitis blood.

This clonotype has a count of ten or more. The antigen is not known. Germline CDR1 SEHNR, CDR2 FQNEAQ (reference sequence). With 4 bases clipped from V and 4 bases from J, the junction kept 7 bases outside the gene matches. CDR3 length: 15 residues. Using quantitative 5'-RACE with molecular barcodes, the authors made TCR beta libraries. TCRdb re-called the 5' RACE reads through MiXCR, storing one row per CDR3 protein. This sample has about 500,000 distinct CDR3 sequences, with under 5.5% found just once. The sample consisted of blood, either unsorted or a sorted T cell fraction (not recorded which). This chain links TRBV7-9 with TRBJ1-1; 9 bases are shared with TRBD1. The clonotype was recovered from a male donor with ankylosing spondylitis. The CDR3 loop reads CASSSLQGAVTEAFF. In DNA form, the CDR3 reads TGTGCCAGCAGCTCTTTACAGGGGGCTGTCACTGAAGCTTTCTTT.